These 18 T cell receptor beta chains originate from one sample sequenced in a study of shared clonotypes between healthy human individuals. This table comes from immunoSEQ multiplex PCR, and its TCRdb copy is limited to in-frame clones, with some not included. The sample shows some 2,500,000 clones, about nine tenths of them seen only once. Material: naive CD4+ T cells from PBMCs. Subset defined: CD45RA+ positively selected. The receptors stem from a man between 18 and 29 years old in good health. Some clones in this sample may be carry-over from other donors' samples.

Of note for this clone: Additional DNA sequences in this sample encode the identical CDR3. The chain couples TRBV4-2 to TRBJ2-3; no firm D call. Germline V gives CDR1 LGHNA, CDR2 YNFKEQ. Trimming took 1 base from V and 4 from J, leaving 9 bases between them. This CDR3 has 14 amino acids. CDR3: CASSQGTGADTQYF. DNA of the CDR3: TGTGCCAGCAGCCAAGGTACCGGCGCAGATACGCAGTATTTT.

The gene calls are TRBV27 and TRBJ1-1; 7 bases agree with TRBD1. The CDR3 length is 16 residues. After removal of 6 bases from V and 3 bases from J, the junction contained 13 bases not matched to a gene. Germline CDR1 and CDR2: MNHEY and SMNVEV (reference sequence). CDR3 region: CASRSDRARGDTEAFF. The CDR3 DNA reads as TGTGCCAGCAGATCCGACAGGGCTCGAGGGGACACTGAAGCTTTCTTT.

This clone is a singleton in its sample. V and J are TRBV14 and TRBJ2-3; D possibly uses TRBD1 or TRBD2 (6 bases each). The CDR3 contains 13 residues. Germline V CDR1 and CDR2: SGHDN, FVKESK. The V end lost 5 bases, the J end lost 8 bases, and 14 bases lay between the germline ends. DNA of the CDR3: TGTGCCAGCAGCATTGGGGGGCGAGGTACGCAGTATTTT. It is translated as CASSIGGRGTQYF. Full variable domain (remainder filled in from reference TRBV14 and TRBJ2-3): EAGVTQFPSHSVIEKGQTVTLRCDPISGHDNLYWYRRVMGKEIKFLLHFVKESKQDESGMPNNRFLAERTGGTYSTLKVQPAELEDSGVYFCASSIGGRGTQYFGPGTRLTVL.

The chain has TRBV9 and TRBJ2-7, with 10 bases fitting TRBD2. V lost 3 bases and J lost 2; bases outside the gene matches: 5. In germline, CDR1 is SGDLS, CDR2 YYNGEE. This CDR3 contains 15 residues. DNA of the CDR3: TGTGCCAGCAGCGCCGGGACTAGCGTTACCTACGAGCAGTACTTC. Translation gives CASSAGTSVTYEQYF. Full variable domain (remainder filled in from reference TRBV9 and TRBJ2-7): DSGVTQTPKHLITATGQRVTLRCSPRSGDLSVYWYQQSLDQGLQFLIQYYNGEERAKGNILERFSAQQFPDLHSELNLSSLELGDSALYFCASSAGTSVTYEQYFGPGTRLTVT.

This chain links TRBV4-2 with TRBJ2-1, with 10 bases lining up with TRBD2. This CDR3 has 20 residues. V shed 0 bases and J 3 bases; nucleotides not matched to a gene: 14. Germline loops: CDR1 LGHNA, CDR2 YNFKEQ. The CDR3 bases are TGTGCCAGCAGCCAAGATCAGCGGGAGGGCCGATTGGTGAACTACAATGAGCAGTTCTTC. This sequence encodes CASSQDQREGRLVNYNEQFF.

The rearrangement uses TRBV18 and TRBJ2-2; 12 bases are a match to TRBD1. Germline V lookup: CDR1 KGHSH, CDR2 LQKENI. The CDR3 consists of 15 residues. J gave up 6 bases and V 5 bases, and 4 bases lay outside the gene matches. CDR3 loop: CASSTGTGGPGELFF. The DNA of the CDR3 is TGTGCCAGCTCAACAGGGACAGGGGGCCCCGGGGAGCTGTTTTTT.

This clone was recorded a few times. This CDR3 reads CAWSVQQGSNQPQHF. CDR3 sequence (DNA): TGTGCCTGGAGTGTACAACAGGGGAGCAATCAGCCCCAGCATTTT. The chain recombines TRBV30 with TRBJ1-5, with TRBD1 matching over 7 bases. Per the germline V gene, CDR1 is GTSNPN and CDR2 is SVGIG (reference sequence). The V and J ends lost 0 bases and 1 base, in that order; junction bases with no gene match: 3. The CDR3 sequence is 15 residues long.

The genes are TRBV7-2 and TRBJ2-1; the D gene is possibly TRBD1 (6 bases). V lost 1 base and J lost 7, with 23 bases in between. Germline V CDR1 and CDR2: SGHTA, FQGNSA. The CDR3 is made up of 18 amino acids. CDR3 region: CASSLGASGAIRGNEQFF. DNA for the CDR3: TGTGCCAGCAGCTTAGGGGCCTCAGGGGCTATTAGGGGTAATGAGCAGTTCTTC.

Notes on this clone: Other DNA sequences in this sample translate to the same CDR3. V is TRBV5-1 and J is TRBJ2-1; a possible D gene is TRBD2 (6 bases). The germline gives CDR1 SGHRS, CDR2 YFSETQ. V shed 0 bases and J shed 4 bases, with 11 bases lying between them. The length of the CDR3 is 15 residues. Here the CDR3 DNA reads TGCGCCAGCAGCTTGGGGCTAGCGACTTACAATGAGCAGTTCTTC. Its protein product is CASSLGLATYNEQFF.

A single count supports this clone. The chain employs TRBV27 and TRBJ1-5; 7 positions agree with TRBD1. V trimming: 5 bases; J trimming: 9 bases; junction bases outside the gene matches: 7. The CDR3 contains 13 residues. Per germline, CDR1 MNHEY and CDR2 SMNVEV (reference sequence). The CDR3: CASSRDSPPPQHF. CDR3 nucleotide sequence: TGTGCCAGCAGTCGGGACAGCCCACCGCCCCAGCATTTT.

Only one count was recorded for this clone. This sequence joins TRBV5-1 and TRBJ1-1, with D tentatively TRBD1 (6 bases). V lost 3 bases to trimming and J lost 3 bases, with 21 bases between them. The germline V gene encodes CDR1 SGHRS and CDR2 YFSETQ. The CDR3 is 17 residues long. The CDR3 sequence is CASSSTTGGQLYTEAFF. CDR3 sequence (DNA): TGCGCCAGCAGCTCGACCACTGGCGGACAGCTCTACACTGAAGCTTTCTTT.

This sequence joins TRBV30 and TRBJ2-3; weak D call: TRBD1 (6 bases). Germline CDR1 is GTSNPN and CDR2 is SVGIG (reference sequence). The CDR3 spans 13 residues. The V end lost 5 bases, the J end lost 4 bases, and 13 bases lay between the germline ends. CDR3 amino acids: CAWSKGVPDTQYF. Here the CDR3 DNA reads TGTGCCTGGTCCAAGGGGGTCCCAGATACGCAGTATTTT.

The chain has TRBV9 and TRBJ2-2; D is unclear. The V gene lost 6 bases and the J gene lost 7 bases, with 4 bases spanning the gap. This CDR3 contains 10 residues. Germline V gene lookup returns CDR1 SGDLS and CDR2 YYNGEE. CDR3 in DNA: TGTGCCAGCAATGGCGGGGAGCTGTTTTTT. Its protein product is CASNGGELFF. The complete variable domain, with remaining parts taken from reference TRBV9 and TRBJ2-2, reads DSGVTQTPKHLITATGQRVTLRCSPRSGDLSVYWYQQSLDQGLQFLIQYYNGEERAKGNILERFSAQQFPDLHSELNLSSLELGDSALYFCASNGGELFFGEGSRLTVL.

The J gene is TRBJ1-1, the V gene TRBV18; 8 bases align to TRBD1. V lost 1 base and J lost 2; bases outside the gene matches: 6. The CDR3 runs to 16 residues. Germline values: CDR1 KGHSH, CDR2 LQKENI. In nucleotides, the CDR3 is TGTGCCAGCTCACCACTAACCGGGACAGGTAACACTGAAGCTTTCTTT. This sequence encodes CASSPLTGTGNTEAFF.

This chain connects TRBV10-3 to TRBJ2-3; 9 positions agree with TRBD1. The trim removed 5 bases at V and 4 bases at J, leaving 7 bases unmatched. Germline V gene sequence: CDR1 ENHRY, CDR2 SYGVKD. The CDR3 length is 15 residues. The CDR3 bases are TGTGCCATCAGTACGGGACAGGGACCGGCAGATACGCAGTATTTT. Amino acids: CAISTGQGPADTQYF.

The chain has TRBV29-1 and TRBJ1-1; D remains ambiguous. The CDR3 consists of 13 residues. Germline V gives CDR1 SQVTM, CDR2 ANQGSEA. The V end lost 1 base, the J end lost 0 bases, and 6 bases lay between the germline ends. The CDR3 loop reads CSVEGKMNTEAFF. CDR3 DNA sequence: TGCAGCGTTGAAGGGAAGATGAACACTGAAGCTTTCTTT.

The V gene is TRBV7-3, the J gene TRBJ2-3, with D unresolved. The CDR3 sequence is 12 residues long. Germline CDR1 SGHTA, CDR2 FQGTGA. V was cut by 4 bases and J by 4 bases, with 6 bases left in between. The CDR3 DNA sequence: TGTGCCAGCAGCTCCCCTGCAGATACGCAGTATTTT. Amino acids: CASSSPADTQYF.

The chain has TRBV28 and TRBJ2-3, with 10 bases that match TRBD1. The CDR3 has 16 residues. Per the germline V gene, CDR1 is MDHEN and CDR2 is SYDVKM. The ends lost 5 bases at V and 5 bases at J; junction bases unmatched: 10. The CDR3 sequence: CASSPLDRGPGDTQYF. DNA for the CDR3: TGTGCCAGCAGTCCCCTTGACAGGGGGCCGGGAGATACGCAGTATTTT.